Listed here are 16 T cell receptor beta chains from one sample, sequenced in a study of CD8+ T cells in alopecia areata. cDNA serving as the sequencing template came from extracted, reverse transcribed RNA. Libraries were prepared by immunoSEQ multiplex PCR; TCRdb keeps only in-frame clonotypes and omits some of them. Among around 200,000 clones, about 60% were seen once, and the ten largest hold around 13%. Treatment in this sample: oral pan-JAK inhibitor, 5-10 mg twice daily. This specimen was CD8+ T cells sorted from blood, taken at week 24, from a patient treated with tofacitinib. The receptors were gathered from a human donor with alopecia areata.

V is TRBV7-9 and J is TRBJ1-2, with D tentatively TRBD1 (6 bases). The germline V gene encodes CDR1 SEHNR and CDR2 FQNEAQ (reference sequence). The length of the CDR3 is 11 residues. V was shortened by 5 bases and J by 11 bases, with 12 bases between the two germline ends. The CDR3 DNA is TGTGCCAGCAGCATCGGACAGATTTACACCTTC. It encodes CASSIGQIYTF.

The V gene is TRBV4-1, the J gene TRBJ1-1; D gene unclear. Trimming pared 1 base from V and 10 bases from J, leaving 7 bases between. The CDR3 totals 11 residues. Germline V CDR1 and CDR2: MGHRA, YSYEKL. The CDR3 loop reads CASSQGAVAFF. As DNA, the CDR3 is TGCGCCAGCAGCCAAGGCGCTGTAGCTTTCTTT.

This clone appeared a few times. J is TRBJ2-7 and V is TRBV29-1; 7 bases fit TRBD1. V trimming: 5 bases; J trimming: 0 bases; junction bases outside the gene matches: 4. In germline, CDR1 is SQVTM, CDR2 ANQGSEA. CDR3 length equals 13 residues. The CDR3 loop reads CSVLAGGSYEQYF. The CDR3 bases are TGCAGCGTTCTGGCAGGGGGCTCCTACGAGCAGTACTTC.

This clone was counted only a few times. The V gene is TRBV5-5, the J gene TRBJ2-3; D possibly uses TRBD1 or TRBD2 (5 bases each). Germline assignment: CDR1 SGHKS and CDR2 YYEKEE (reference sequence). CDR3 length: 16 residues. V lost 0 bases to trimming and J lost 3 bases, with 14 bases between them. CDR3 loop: CASSLDLEGRTDTQYF. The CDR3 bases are TGTGCCAGCAGCTTGGACCTCGAGGGGCGGACAGATACGCAGTATTTT.

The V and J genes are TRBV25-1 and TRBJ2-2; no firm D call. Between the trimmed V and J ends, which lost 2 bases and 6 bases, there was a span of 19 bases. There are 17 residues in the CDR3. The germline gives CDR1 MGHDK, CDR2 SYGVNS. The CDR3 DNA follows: TGTGCCAGCAGTGAACTCCGGGTTGACCTGGTATCCGGGGAGCTGTTTTTT. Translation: CASSELRVDLVSGELFF.

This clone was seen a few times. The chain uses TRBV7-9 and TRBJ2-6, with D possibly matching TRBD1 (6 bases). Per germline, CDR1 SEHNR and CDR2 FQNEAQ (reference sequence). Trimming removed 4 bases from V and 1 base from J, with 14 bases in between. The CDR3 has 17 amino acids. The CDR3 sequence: CASSSEADRSGANVLTF. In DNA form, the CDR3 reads TGTGCCAGCAGCTCAGAGGCCGACAGGTCTGGGGCCAACGTCCTGACTTTC. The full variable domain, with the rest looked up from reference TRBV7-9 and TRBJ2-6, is DTGVSQNPRHKITKRGQNVTFRCDPISEHNRLYWYRQTLGQGPEFLTYFQNEAQLEKSRLLSDRFSAERPKGSFSTLEIQRTEQGDSAMYLCASSSEADRSGANVLTFGAGSRLTVL.

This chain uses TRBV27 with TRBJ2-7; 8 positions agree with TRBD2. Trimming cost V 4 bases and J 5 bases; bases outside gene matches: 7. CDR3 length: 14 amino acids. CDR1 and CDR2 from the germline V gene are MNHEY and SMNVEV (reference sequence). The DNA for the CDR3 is TGTGCCAGCAGTTCGGGGGGGACTTTCCACGAGCAGTACTTC. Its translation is CASSSGGTFHEQYF.

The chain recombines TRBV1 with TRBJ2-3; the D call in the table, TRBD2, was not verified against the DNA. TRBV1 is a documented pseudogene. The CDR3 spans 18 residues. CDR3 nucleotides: TGCACCAGCAGCCAAGTCCCAACTAGCTCGCCTTTCACAGATACGCAGTATTTT. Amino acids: CTSSQVPTSSPFTDTQYF.

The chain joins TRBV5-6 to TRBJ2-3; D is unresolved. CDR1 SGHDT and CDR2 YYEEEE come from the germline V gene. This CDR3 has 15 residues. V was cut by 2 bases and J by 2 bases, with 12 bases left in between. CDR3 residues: CASSFLPPYTDTQYF. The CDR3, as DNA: TGTGCCAGCAGCTTCCTTCCGCCCTACACAGATACGCAGTATTTT.

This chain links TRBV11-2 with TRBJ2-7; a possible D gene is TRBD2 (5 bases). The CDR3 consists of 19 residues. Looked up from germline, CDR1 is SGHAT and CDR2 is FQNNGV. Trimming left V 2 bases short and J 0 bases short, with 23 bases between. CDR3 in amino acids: CASSLLHLLRSGSSYEQYF. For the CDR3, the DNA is TGTGCCAGCAGCTTACTTCACCTCTTACGTTCGGGGAGCTCCTACGAGCAGTACTTC.

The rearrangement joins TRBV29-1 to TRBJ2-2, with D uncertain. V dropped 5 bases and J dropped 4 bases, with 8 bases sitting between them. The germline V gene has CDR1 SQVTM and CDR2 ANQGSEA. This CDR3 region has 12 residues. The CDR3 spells CSVRKGTGELFF. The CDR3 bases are TGCAGCGTTCGTAAGGGCACCGGGGAGCTGTTTTTT.

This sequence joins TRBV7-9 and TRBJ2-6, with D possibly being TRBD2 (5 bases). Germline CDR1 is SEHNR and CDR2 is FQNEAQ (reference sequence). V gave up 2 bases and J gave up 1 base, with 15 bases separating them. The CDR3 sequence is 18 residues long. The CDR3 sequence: CASSLLATTPSGANVLTF. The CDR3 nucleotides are TGTGCCAGCAGCTTATTAGCGACAACACCTTCTGGGGCCAACGTCCTGACTTTC.

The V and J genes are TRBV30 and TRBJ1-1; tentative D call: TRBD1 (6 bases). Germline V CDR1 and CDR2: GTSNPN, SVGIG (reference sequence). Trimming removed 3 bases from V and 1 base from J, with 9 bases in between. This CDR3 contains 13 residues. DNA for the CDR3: TGTGCCTGGAGCCTAGGGGGGAACACTGAAGCTTTCTTT. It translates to CAWSLGGNTEAFF.

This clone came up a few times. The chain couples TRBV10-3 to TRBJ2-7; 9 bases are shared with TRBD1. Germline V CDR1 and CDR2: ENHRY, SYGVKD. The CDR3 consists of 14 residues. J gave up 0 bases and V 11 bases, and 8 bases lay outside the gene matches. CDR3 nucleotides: TGTGCCGCCTTGAGGGACAGGGACTCCTACGAGCAGTACTTC. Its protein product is CAALRDRDSYEQYF.

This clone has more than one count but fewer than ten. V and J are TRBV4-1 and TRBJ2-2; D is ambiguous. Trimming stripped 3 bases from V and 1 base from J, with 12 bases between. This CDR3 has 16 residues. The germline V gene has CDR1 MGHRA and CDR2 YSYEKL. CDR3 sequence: CASSHPGPRNTGELFF. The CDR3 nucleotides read TGCGCCAGCAGCCACCCCGGCCCTCGGAACACCGGGGAGCTGTTTTTT.

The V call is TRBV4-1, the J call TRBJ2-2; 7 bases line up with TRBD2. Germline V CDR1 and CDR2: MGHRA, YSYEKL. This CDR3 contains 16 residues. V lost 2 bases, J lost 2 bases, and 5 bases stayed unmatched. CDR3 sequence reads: CASSQRGDPNTGELFF. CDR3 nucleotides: TGCGCCAGCAGCCAACGGGGGGACCCAAACACCGGGGAGCTGTTTTTT.